Sequencing of this T cell receptor (beta chain) was carried out in a study of vaccination and CD4 T cells after COVID-19 (dated by TCRdb to about 2022). In the study overall: Convalescent patients had a positive SARS-CoV-2 result on nasal swab PCR, and of these patients, fewer than ten had mild disease and one had severe disease. Post-vaccine blood samples were collected a median of around 70 days after the second vaccine dose, ranging from roughly 13 to 250 days. Six males and four females were included in the convalescent cohort, with two Hispanic individuals, seven Caucasians, two Asians and one multiracial person represented. Participants received two doses of either the Pfizer-BioNTech BNT162b2 vaccine (n=8) or the Moderna mRNA-1273 vaccine (n=2). In nine to eleven COVID-19 convalescent patients and a few infection-naive healthy vaccine recipients, researchers compared the spike-specific CD4+ TCR repertoire from before mRNA vaccination with the repertoire from after. Control cultures received a CEFX viral epitope pool as the positive control, an HIV-1 Nef peptide pool as the negative control, or no peptide. Overlapping spike peptide pools from SARS-CoV-2 and from the common cold coronaviruses HCoV-NL63, HCoV-OC43 and HCoV-229E were used as culture stimuli. Post-COVID blood samples from convalescent patients were collected a median of roughly 100 days after diagnosis, with a range of roughly 30 to 161 days. General conclusions and limits of the study: The number of convalescent patients in the study was relatively small, and the study did not examine early timepoints following natural infection. Nearly all vaccine-specific clones in convalescent patients (304 of 307) were mono-reactive for SARS-CoV-2 spike rather than cross-reactive with common cold coronaviruses. The median count of SARS-CoV-2-reactive clonotypes went up from around 21 after infection to 30 to 40 after vaccination, although the change was not significant. Among convalescent patients, a median approximately 88% of the SARS-CoV-2-reactive clones seen after vaccination appeared only after vaccination, which suggests priming specific to the vaccine.

The method behind the library was PCR. DNA from cultured CD4+ T cells underwent TCR sequencing with the Oncomine TCR Beta short-read assay at the Johns Hopkins FTIC core. The QIAamp micro DNA kit was used to extract genomic DNA from the cultured CD4+ T cells. Oncomine TCR Beta libraries from cultured CD4+ T cells were pooled with unique dual indexes and sequenced on an Illumina iSeq 100. Turning to the authors' computational methods: Non-productive sequences were removed, and CDR3s not starting with C, not ending with F or W, or shorter than 7 amino acids were discarded. The MANAFEST web application was used to identify antigen-specific clonotypes by comparing peptide-stimulated wells against reference wells and other culture wells. To be called positive, a clone needed an FDR below 0.05, an odds ratio above 5, and a productive frequency above 0.1% in at least two of three replicate wells. Clonotypes that were significantly expanded in both SARS-CoV-2 spike wells and at least one common cold coronavirus spike condition were defined as cross-reactive. Similarity between CDR3 sequences was evaluated in R version 3.6.1 using Levenshtein distances (stringdist) and unrooted phylogenetic trees (ape). The public sequencing data were trimmed at Q25 with fastp and processed into clonotypes with MiXCR by TCRdb, which kept only in-frame beta chains. Each CDR3 protein gets just one entry, which takes the most common genes and DNA from the rows behind it. The V and J calls were determined by TCRdb, not by the authors. Counted in this sample were roughly 11,000 distinct CDR3 sequences; 45% to 60% of them appeared once. The ten largest account for 20% to 30% of the sample.

The label giving this sample's treatment or condition can be read as: roughly ten-day PBMC culture with coronavirus spike peptide pools or control peptides (ViraFEST assay). The study used the ViraFEST assay, which expanded antigen-specific T cells with peptide pools and then identified expanded clonotypes by TCR sequencing. Positive SARS-CoV-2 PCR tests in the convalescent patients dated from March to December 2020, before Alpha, Beta and Delta variants emerged in the United States. PBMCs were cultured at about 2 million per well in IMDM supplemented with approximately 5% human AB serum and 10 IU/ml IL-2, with about 11 ug/ml peptide pools added. Half of the culture medium was replaced with fresh IL-2-containing medium on days 3 and 7. After roughly 9 days of culture, CD4+ T cells were isolated by negative selection with the EasySep CD4+ T cell isolation kit. PBMCs were separated from whole blood using Ficoll-Paque Plus gradient centrifugation and then either used fresh or cryopreserved at -140C. Triplicate wells were generally used for each culture condition.

CDR1 is given as KGHDR and CDR2 as SFDVKD, both from the germline V gene. From the cysteine up to the phenylalanine, the CDR3 has a length of 13 residues. The kept DNA is CDR3 alone, 39 bases in frame from the first base. V and J are trimmed by 6 bases and 9 bases, and the gene matches miss 4 bases of the junction. To note about this clonotype: Its cognate antigen has yet to be identified. No quality values exist for individual bases; no much larger clone is one base distant.

This sequence originates from a human donor who had recovered from COVID-19. The source material was CD4+ T cells from blood, cultured in vitro. The sequence links TRBV24-1 to TRBJ2-1, with 10 bases in between that match TRBD1. The nucleotides read TGTGCCACCAGTTGGACAGGGGGGGGTGAGCAGTTCTTC. The resulting protein is CATSWTGGGEQFF.